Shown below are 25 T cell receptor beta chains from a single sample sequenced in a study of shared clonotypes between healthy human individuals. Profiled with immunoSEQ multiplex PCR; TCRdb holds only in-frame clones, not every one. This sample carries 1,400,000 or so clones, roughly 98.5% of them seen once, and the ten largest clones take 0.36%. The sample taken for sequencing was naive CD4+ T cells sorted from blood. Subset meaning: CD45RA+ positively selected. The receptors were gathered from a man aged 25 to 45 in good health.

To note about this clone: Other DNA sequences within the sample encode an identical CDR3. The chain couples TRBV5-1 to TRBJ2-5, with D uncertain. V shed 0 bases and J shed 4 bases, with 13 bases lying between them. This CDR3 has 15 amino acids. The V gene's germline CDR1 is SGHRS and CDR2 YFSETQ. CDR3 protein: CASSLESGGGETQYF. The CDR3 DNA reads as TGCGCCAGCAGCTTGGAGTCTGGTGGTGGAGAGACCCAGTACTTC.

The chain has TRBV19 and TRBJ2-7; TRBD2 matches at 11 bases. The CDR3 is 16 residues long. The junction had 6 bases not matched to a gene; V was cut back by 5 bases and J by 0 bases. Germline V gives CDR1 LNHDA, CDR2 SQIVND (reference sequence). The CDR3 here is CASSPSGRPSSYEQYF. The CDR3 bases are TGTGCCAGTAGTCCTAGCGGGAGGCCAAGCTCCTACGAGCAGTACTTC.

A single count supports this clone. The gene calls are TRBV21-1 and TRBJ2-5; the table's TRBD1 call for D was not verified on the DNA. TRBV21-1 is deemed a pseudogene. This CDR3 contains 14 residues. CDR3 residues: CASSGRDTQETQYF. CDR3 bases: TGTGCCAGCAGCGGCCGGGACACCCAAGAGACCCAGTACTTC.

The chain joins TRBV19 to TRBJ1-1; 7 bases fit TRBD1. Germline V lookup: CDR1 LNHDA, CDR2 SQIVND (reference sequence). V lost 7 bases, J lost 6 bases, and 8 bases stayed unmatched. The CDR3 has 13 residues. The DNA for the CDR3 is TGTGCCAGTACCATACCCGGACAGGCTGAAGCTTTCTTT. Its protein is CASTIPGQAEAFF.

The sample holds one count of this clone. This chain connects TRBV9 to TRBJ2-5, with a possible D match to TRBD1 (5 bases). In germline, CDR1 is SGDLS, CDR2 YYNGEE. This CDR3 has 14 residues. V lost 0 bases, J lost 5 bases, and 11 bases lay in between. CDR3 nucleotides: TGTGCCAGCAGCGTAGGCTCCAGGGTGGAGACCCAGTACTTC. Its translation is CASSVGSRVETQYF.

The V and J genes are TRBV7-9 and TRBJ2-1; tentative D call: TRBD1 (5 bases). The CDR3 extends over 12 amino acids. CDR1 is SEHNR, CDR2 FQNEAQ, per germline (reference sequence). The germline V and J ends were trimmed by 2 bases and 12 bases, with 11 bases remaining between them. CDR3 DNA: TGTGCCAGCAGCTTACTCAGGCAGGGGCAGTTCTTC. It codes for CASSLLRQGQFF.

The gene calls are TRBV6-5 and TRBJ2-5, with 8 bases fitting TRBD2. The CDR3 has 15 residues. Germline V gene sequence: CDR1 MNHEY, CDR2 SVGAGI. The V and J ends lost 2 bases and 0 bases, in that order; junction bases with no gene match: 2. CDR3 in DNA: TGTGCCAGCAGTTACGCTAGCGGGTACCAAGAGACCCAGTACTTC. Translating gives CASSYASGYQETQYF.

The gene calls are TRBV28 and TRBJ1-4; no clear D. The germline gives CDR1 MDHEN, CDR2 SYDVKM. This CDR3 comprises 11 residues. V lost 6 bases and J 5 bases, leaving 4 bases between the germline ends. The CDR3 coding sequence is TGTGCCAGCAGAGGGAATGAAAAACTGTTTTTT. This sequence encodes CASRGNEKLFF.

Written as DNA, the CDR3 is TGCGCCAGCAGCTTGGTCCGACTACAGGGGCTGGCACAAGAGACCCAGTACTTC. Amino acid sequence: CASSLVRLQGLAQETQYF. The chain employs TRBV5-1 and TRBJ2-5; 7 bases fit TRBD1. The V segment lost 0 bases and the J segment 2 bases; nucleotides outside the gene matches: 13. The CDR3 runs 18 residues. The germline gives CDR1 SGHRS, CDR2 YFSETQ.

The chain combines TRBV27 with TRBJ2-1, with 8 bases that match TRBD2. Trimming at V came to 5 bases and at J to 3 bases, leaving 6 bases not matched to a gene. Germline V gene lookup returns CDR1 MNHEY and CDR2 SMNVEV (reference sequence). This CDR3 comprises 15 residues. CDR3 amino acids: CASSPRTSIYNEQFF. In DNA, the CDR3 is TGTGCCAGCAGTCCTCGGACTAGCATCTACAATGAGCAGTTCTTC.

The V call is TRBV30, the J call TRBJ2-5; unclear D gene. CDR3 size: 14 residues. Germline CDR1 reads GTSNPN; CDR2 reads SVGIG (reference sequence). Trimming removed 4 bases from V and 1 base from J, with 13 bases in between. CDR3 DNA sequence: TGTGCCTGGACTTGGGCCTTTAGCCAAGAGACCCAGTACTTC. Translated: CAWTWAFSQETQYF.

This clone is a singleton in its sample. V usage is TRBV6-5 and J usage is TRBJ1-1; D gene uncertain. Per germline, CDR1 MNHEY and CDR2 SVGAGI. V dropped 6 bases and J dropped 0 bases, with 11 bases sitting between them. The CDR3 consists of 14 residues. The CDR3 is CASRLDGMNTEAFF. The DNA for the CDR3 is TGTGCCAGCAGGCTGGACGGCATGAACACTGAAGCTTTCTTT.

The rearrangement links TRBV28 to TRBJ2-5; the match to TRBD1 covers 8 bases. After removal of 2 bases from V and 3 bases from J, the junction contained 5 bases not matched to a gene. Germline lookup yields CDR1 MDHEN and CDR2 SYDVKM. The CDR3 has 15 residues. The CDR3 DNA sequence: TGTGCCAGCAGTTTACCAGGGGGCCCTGAAGAGACCCAGTACTTC. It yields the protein CASSLPGGPEETQYF.

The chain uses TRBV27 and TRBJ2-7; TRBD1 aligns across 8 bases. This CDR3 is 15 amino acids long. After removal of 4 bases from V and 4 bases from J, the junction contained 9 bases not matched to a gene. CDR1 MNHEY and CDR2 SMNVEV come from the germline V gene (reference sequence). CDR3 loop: CASSSYTGQAYEQYF. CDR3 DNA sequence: TGTGCCAGCAGTTCGTATACGGGACAGGCATACGAGCAGTACTTC.

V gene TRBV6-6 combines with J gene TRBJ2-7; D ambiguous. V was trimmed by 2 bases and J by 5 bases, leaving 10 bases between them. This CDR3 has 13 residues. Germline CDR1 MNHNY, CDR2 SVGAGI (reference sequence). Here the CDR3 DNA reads TGTGCCAGCAGTTACGTCCTAGTCCACGAGCAGTACTTC. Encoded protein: CASSYVLVHEQYF.

Here the CDR3 reads CASGLDPLGYGYTF. CDR3 bases: TGTGCTAGTGGTTTGGACCCCCTAGGCTATGGCTACACCTTC. The V and J genes are TRBV12-5 and TRBJ1-2, with D hard to call. The CDR3 is 14 amino acids. The V gene lost 1 base and the J gene lost 4 bases, with 10 bases spanning the gap. Germline-derived CDR1 and CDR2 are LGHNT and FRNRAP.

The CDR3 protein is CASSETSGSEYF. For the CDR3, the DNA is TGTGCCAGCAGTGAGACTAGCGGGAGCGAGTACTTC. This sequence joins TRBV28 and TRBJ2-7, with 12 bases that match TRBD2. Germline V gives CDR1 MDHEN, CDR2 SYDVKM. This CDR3 spans 12 amino acids. The junction had 4 bases not matched to a gene; V was cut back by 5 bases and J by 11 bases.

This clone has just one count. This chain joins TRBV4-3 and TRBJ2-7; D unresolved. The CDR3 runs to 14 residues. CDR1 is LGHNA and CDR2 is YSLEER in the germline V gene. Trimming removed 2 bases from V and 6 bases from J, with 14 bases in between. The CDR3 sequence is CASSQYVRALEQYF. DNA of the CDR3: TGCGCCAGCAGCCAATACGTTAGGGCTCTCGAGCAGTACTTC.

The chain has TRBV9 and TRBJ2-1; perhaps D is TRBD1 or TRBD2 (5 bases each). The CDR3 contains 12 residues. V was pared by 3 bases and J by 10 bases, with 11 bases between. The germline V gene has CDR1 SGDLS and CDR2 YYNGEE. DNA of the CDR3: TGTGCCAGCAGCGGACGGGACCTCGAGCAGTTCTTC. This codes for CASSGRDLEQFF.

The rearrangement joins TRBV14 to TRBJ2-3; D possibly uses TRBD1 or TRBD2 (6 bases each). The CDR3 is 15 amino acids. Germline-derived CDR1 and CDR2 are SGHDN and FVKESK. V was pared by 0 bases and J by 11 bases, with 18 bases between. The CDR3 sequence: CASSQDLGGPKRQYF. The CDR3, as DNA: TGTGCCAGCAGCCAAGATCTTGGGGGGCCCAAACGGCAGTATTTT.

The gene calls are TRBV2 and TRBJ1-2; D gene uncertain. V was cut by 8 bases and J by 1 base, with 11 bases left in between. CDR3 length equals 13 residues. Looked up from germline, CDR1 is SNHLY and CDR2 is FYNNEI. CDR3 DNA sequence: TGTGCCAGCTGGCCAGCCTTTAACTATGGCTACACCTTC. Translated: CASWPAFNYGYTF.

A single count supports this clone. CDR3 in DNA: TGTGCCAGCAGCCAAGTCGCGACAGGAAACGAGCAGTACTTC. This gives the protein CASSQVATGNEQYF. The V call is TRBV4-2, the J call TRBJ2-7; maybe TRBD1 (6 bases). Per germline, CDR1 LGHNA and CDR2 YNFKEQ. Trimming pared 1 base from V and 5 bases from J, leaving 12 bases between. The CDR3 is made up of 14 amino acids.

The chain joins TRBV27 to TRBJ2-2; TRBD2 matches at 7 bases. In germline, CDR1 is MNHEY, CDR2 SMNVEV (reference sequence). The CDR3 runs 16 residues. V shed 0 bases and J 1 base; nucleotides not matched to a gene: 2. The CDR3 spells CASSLSIAGNTGELFF. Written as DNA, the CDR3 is TGTGCCAGCAGTTTATCAATAGCGGGGAACACCGGGGAGCTGTTTTTT.

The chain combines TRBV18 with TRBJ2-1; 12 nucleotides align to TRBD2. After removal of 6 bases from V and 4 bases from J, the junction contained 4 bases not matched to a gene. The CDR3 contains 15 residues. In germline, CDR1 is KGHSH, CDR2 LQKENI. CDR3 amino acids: CASSPTSGRYNEQFF. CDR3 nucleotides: TGTGCCAGCTCGCCAACTAGCGGGAGGTACAATGAGCAGTTCTTC.

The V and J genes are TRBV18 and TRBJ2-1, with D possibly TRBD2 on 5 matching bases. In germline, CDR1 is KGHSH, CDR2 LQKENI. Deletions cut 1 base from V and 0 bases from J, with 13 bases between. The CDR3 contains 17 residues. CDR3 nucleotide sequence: TGTGCCAGCTCACCACGGGCCGGACTCTCCTCCTACAATGAGCAGTTCTTC. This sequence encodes CASSPRAGLSSYNEQFF.